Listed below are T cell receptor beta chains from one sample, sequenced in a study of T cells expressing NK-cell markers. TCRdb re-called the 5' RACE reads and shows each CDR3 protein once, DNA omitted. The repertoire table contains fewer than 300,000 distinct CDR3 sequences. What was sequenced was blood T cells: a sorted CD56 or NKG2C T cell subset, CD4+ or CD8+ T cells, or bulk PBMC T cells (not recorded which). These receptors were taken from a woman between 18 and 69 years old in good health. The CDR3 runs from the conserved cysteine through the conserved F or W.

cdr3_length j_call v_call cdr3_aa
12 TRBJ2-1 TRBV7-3 CASSYGPTEQFF
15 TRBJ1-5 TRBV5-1 CASSLGGVSNQPQHF
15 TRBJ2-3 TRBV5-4 CASSLAASGGRTQYF
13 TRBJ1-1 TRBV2 CASSVGQASEAFF
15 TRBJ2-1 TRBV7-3 CASSLDRAFDNEQFF
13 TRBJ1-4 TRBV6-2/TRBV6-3 CASSYAAGEKLFF
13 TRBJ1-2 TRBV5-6 CASSREGSYGYTF
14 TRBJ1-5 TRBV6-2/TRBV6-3 CASSRTGTSQPQHF
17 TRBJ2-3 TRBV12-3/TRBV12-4 CASSLFQRGGRADTQYF
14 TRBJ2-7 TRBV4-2 CASSQLLADYEQYF
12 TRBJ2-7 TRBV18 CASSPRRGEQYF
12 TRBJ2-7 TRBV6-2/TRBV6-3 CASCLPGYEQYF
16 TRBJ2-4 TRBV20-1 CSAVGLAGGPGYIQYF
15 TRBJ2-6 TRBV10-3 CAISPAGSGANVLTF
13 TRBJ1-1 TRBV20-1 CSARVGGSTEAFF
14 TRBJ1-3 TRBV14 CASSQVRSGNTIYF
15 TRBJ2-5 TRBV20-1 CSANPGLAGLETQYF
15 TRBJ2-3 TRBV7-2 CASSLQGTGPDTQYF
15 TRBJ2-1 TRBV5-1 CASSLPLAGYNEQFF
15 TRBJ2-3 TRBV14 CASSQVGGVADTQYF
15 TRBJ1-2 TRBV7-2 CASSTDRGRLRGYTF
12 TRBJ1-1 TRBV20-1 CSARDRGPEAFF
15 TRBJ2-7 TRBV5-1 CASSLAGQGVYEQYF
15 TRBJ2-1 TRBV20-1 CSARDYSRESNEQFF
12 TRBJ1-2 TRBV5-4 CASSPGQGGYTF
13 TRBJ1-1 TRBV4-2 CASSRQMNTEAFF
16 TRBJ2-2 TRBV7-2 CASSYPGTSGTGELFF
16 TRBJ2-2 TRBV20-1 CSARRGLAYPAGELFF
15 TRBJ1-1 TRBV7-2 CASSLVRGWGTEAFF
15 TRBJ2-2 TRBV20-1 CSARVGRANTGELFF
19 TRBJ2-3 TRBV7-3 CASSLNSLAGGLGTDTQYF
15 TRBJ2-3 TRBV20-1 CSARVGTSSSDTQYF
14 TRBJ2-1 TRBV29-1 CSVISGRAQDEQFF
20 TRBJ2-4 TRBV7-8 CASSLGPSGAPDLAKNIQYF
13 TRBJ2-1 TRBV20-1 CSARGQVYNEQFF
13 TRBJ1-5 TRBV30 CAWSADNNQPQHF
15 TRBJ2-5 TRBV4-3 CASSQRGPNQETQYF
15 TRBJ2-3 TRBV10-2 CASSPDSYSTDTQYF
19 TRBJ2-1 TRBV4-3 CASSQDKGLAGGGYNEQFF
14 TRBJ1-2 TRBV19 CASQISTGYYGYTF
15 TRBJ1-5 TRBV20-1 CSATQWTGDNQPQHF